The clone carrying this T cell receptor (beta chain) has a handful of counts. The data derive from a study of blood T cell repertoires in COVID-19. Study-level information: The study drew acute and convalescent COVID-19 samples from the United States, Italy and Spain. T cells, B-cell-depleted T cells, or PBMCs provided the cDNA or gDNA that served as material.

Method: immunoSEQ multiplex PCR; TCRdb's copy keeps in-frame clones and lacks some. The data contain roughly 140,000 clones, 65% to 85% of them singletons. The CDR3 sequence is 13 residues long. The V gene's germline CDR1 is SGHAT and CDR2 FQDESV (reference sequence). V was cut by 3 bases and J by 6 bases, with 8 bases left in between. J is TRBJ1-4 and V is TRBV11-1; no clear D gene. Source material: peripheral blood. This TCR derives from a man aged 50 to 60 with active or convalescent COVID-19. The CDR3 loop reads CASSLSGYEKLFF. The CDR3 DNA reads as TGTGCCAGCAGCTTGTCCGGGTATGAAAAACTGTTTTTT.